Below are 10 T cell receptor beta chains sequenced from a single sample in a study of cytomegalovirus exposure and HLA in healthy donors. The repertoire was sequenced with immunoSEQ multiplex PCR; TCRdb's copy has only in-frame clones and lacks some. The sample has under 250,000 clones, around nine tenths seen once. What was sequenced was PBMCs. Source of these receptors: a woman aged 18-30 years in good health and CMV-seropositive.

V gene TRBV15 combines with J gene TRBJ2-1; 9 positions agree with TRBD2. This CDR3 has 15 amino acids. CDR1 and CDR2 from the germline V gene are LNHNV and YYDKDF (reference sequence). Losses at the gene ends were 8 bases for V and 3 bases for J; bases not matched to a gene: 8. Written as DNA, the CDR3 is TGTGCCACCGCGGGGACTAGCATGGTCTACAATGAGCAGTTCTTC. This gives the protein CATAGTSMVYNEQFF.

This chain joins TRBV4-2 and TRBJ2-5; weak D call: TRBD1 (7 bases). CDR3 length: 14 residues. V was cut by 4 bases and J by 3 bases, with 12 bases left in between. Germline CDR1 LGHNA, CDR2 YNFKEQ. DNA of the CDR3: TGTGCCAGCAGCCGGGGCGGGACAGAAGAGACCCAGTACTTC. This sequence encodes CASSRGGTEETQYF.

The gene calls are TRBV11-2 and TRBJ2-2; 12 bases are shared with TRBD2. The CDR3 is made up of 18 amino acids. Germline V gene data show CDR1 as SGHAT and CDR2 as FQNNGV. Trimming cost V 1 base and J 6 bases; bases outside gene matches: 9. The CDR3 loop reads CASSLGLAGDRFAGELFF. The CDR3 DNA reads TGTGCCAGCAGCTTAGGACTAGCGGGAGATAGGTTTGCCGGGGAGCTGTTTTTT.

CDR3 nucleotides: TGTGCCAGCAGTTTAACCCCCCTCTTTAAGAATCCAAAGTGGCAAAACATTCAGTACTTC. Encoded protein: CASSLTPLFKNPKWQNIQYF. The chain employs TRBV27 and TRBJ2-4; D gene uncertain. V was shortened by 2 bases and J by 5 bases, with 28 bases between the two germline ends. Germline lookup yields CDR1 MNHEY and CDR2 SMNVEV (reference sequence). This CDR3 has 20 amino acids.

In its sample, this clone was seen a few times. This sequence joins TRBV11-1 and TRBJ2-7, with a possible D match to TRBD2 (6 bases). The CDR3 length is 16 residues. V was shortened by 3 bases and J by 0 bases, with 15 bases between the two germline ends. CDR1 is SGHAT, CDR2 FQDESV, per germline (reference sequence). The CDR3 region is CASSLAPSDSSYEQYF. The CDR3 bases are TGTGCCAGCAGCTTGGCCCCTAGCGACAGCTCCTACGAGCAGTACTTC.

The chain has TRBV11-2 and TRBJ2-3; 12 bases are shared with TRBD2. J was trimmed by 6 bases and V by 3 bases; bases with no gene match: 13. The germline V gene encodes CDR1 SGHAT and CDR2 FQNNGV. The CDR3 totals 18 residues. Written as DNA, the CDR3 is TGTGCCAGCAGCTTCGGCCCAGGACTAGCGGGAATAATTGATACGCAGTATTTT. It yields the protein CASSFGPGLAGIIDTQYF.

This clone was seen only once. The chain couples TRBV5-1 to TRBJ2-2; D possibly corresponds to TRBD2 (6 bases). V lost 3 bases to trimming and J lost 0 bases, with 12 bases between them. The CDR3 is 16 amino acids. Per the germline V gene, CDR1 is SGHRS and CDR2 is YFSETQ. CDR3 in DNA: TGCGCCAGCAGCTCACCGGGGGAGACGAACACCGGGGAGCTGTTTTTT. This sequence encodes CASSSPGETNTGELFF. Full variable domain (rest looked up from reference TRBV5-1 and TRBJ2-2): KAGVTQTPRYLIKTRGQQVTLSCSPISGHRSVSWYQQTPGQGLQFLFEYFSETQRNKGNFPGRFSGRQFSNSRSEMNVSTLELGDSALYLCASSSPGETNTGELFFGEGSRLTVL.

This clone showed up just once. The chain uses TRBV6-1 and TRBJ2-6; tentative D call: TRBD1 (5 bases). Germline loops: CDR1 MNHNS, CDR2 SASEGT. The CDR3 contains 16 residues. V was trimmed by 3 bases and J by 5 bases, leaving 14 bases between them. The CDR3 nucleotides read TGTGCCAGCAGTGATCTGAGGCAGGGCTGGGCCAACGTCCTGACTTTC. Translated: CASSDLRQGWANVLTF.

The chain combines TRBV19 with TRBJ2-7; a possible D gene is TRBD1 (5 bases). Germline lookup yields CDR1 LNHDA and CDR2 SQIVND (reference sequence). The CDR3 totals 13 residues. The CDR3 nucleotides read TGTGCTACGTTAGGGGCACCCTCCTACGAGCAGTACTTC. Its translation is CATLGAPSYEQYF.

On this clone itself: In the same sample, other DNA sequences code for this CDR3. The chain couples TRBV5-1 to TRBJ2-1, with unresolved D. Trimming took 0 bases from V and 8 from J, leaving 6 bases between them. Germline V gene sequence: CDR1 SGHRS, CDR2 YFSETQ. The CDR3 consists of 12 residues. The CDR3 protein is CASSLARDEQFF. As DNA, the CDR3 is TGCGCCAGCAGCTTGGCTCGTGATGAGCAGTTCTTC.